This entry features one TCR beta chain sequence. Its antigen is not identified. The sample comes from a study of CD8 T cells in Susac syndrome. This CDR3 is 15 amino acids long. Per germline, CDR1 DFQATT and CDR2 SNEGSKA (reference sequence). V shed 7 bases and J 3 bases; nucleotides not matched to a gene: 10. General study results and limits: The authors acknowledged that their TCR sequencing and HLA analysis involved a relatively small number of individuals.

Roughly 0.45 to 1 ug RNA was reverse transcribed with random hexamers. Amplification of the TCR beta CDR3 was carried out by immunoSEQ multiplex PCR, which spanned a total of 54 Vbeta and 13 Jbeta segments. TCRdb redid the calling of the immunoSEQ multiplex PCR reads with MiXCR, one entry per CDR3 protein. The sample records roughly 200,000 distinct CDR3 sequences, 85% to 95% being singletons. Sequenced input: CD4+ T cells from PBMCs. J is TRBJ2-5 and V is TRBV20-1, with 11 bases lining up with TRBD2. This sequence originates from a human donor in good health. The CDR3 coding sequence is TGCAGTGTCAGGCCGACTAGCGGGACCAAAGAGACCCAGTACTTC. Translated: CSVRPTSGTKETQYF.